This T cell receptor beta chain derives from a study of shared clonotypes between healthy human individuals. In the study overall: Donor ages ranged 18 to 49 years: a couple of women, a few men.

Study observations and caveats: Among donors, the sharing of clonotypes was expected to be influenced by sequencing depth.

On this clone: What it recognizes is unknown. The same CDR3 can be traced to other DNA sequences in this sample.

This CDR3 is 14 amino acids long. The germline CDR1 and CDR2 sequences are SGHDT and YYEEEE. The V end was cut by 4 bases, the J end by 0 bases, with 11 bases between. Replicate PCRs for sorted subsets used roughly 200 ng DNA; this equaled about 30,000 T cell genomes. Repertoires were generated with immunoSEQ multiplex PCR, while TCRdb's copy carries only in-frame clones and drops some. The data hold about 2 million clones, with roughly 94% observed a single time. Naive CD8 cells lacked CD45RO, underwent positive selection for CCR7 and left out terminally differentiated effector memory CD45RA+ cells. The study drew all its donors from Caucasian adults living in Nashville, Tennessee.

The chain has TRBV5-6 and TRBJ2-7; D perhaps matches TRBD2 (6 bases). The clonotype was recovered from a man aged 18 to 30 in good health. Sequencing was done on a sample of naive CD8+ T cells sorted from blood. CDR3 protein: CASSPGTSSYEQYF. CDR3 bases: TGTGCCAGCAGCCCCGGGACTTCCTCCTACGAGCAGTACTTC.